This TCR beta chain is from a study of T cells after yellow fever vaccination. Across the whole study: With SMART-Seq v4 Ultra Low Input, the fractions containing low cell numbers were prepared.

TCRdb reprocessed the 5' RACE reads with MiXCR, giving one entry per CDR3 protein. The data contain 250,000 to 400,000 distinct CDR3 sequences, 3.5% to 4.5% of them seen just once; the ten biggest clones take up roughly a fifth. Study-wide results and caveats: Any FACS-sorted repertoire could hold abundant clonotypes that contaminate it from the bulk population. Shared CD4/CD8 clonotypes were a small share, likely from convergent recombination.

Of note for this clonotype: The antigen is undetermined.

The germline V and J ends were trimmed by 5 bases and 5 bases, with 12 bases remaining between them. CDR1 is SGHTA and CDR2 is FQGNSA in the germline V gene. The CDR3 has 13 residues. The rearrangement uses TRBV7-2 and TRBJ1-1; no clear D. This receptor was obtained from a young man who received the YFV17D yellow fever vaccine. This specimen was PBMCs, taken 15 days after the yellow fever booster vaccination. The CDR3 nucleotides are TGTGCCAGCAGCCCCTCTGGGTGGACTGAAGCTTTCTTT. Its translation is CASSPSGWTEAFF.